This record covers a single T cell receptor (beta chain). The data belong to a study of metastatic and nonmetastatic thyroid tumors. TCRdb reassembled clones from the PCR reads with MiXCR. Of approximately 8,000 clones listed, around 28% are singletons. Each patient went into thyroid surgery without having received any treatment. Trimming took 6 bases from V and 4 from J; bases not matched to a gene: 14. This CDR3 comprises 19 residues. Germline values: CDR1 MNHNS, CDR2 SASEGT. This TCR was recovered from a male donor with papillary thyroid cancer or a benign thyroid nodule (not recorded which). Some clones in this sample may be carry-over from other donors' samples. Specimen: tumor tissue. V and J are TRBV6-1 and TRBJ2-3, with 15 nucleotides matching TRBD2. The CDR3 is CASSQGLAGGLHPPDTQYF. CDR3 bases: TGTGCCAGCAGCCAGGGACTAGCGGGAGGACTCCACCCCCCAGATACGCAGTATTTT.